The entry below gives a single T cell receptor (beta chain) sequence along with its context. Trimming shortened V by 5 bases and J by 1 base, and 11 bases separated the two germline ends. The germline V gene encodes CDR1 MNHEY and CDR2 SVGAGI. CDR3 length: 14 amino acids. These data originate in a study of T cells in narcolepsy. Clones were sequenced by immunoSEQ multiplex PCR, and TCRdb holds only the in-frame ones, with some missing. The sample yields 30,000 to 40,000 clones, 70% to 85% seen once. The V call is TRBV6-5, the J call TRBJ1-1; D perhaps matches TRBD1 (5 bases). Sequenced material: memory (CD45RA-) CD4+ T cells from blood. This clonotype was sampled from a human donor in good health. CDR3 amino acids: CASSTGRGNTEAFF. The CDR3, as DNA: TGTGCCAGCAGTACAGGACGGGGGAACACTGAAGCTTTCTTT.